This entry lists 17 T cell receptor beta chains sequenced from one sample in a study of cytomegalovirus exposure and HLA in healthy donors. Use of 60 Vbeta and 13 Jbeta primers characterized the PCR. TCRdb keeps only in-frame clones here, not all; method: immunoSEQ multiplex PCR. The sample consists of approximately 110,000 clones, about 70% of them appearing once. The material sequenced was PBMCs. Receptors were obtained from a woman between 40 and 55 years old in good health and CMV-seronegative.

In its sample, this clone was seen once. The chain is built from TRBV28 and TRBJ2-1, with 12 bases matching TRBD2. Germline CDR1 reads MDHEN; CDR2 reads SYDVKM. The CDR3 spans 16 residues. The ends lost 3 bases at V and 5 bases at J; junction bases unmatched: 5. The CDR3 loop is CASSFERLAGDNEQFF. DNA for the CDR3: TGTGCCAGCAGTTTTGAGAGACTAGCGGGGGACAATGAGCAGTTCTTC.

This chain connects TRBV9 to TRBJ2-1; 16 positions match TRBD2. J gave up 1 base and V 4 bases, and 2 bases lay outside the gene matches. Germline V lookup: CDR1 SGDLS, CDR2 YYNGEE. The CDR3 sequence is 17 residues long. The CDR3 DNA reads TGTGCCAGCAGCAGGGGACTAGCGGGAGGGTCCTACAATGAGCAGTTCTTC. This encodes CASSRGLAGGSYNEQFF.

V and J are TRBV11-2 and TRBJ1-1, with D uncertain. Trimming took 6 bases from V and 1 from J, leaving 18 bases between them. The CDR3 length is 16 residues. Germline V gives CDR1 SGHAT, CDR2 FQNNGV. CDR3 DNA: TGTGCCAGCAGTCTAGAACGACTTTTGGGGAACACTGAAGCTTTCTTT. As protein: CASSLERLLGNTEAFF.

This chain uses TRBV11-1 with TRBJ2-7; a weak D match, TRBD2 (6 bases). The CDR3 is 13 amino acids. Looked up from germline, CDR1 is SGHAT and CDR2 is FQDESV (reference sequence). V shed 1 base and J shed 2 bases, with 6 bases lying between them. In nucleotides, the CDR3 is TGTGCCAGCAGCTTAGGGAGGGCCTACGAGCAGTACTTC. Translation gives CASSLGRAYEQYF.

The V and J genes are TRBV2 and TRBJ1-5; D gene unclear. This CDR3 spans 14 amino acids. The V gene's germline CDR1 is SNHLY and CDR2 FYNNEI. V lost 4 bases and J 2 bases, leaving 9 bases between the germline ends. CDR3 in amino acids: CASSGGSRNQPQHF. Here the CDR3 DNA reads TGTGCCAGCAGTGGAGGGAGCCGCAATCAGCCCCAGCATTTT. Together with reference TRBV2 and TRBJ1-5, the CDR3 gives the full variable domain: EPEVTQTPSHQVTQMGQEVILRCVPISNHLYFYWYRQILGQKVEFLVSFYNNEISEKSEIFDDQFSVERPDGSNFTLKIRSTKLEDSAMYFCASSGGSRNQPQHFGDGTRLSIL.

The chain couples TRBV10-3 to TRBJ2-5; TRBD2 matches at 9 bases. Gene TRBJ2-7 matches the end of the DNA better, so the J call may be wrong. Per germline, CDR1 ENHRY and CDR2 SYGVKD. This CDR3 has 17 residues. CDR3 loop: CAISVGREGLGYYEQYF. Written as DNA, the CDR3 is TGTGCCATCAGTGTTGGGCGGGAGGGCCTTGGTTATTACGAGCAGTACTTC.

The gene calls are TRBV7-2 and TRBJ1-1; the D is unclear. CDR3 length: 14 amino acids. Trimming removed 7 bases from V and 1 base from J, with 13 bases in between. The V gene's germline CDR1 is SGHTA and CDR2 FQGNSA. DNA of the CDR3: TGTGCCAGCACCCTCGGACTCCAGAACACTGAAGCTTTCTTT. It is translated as CASTLGLQNTEAFF.

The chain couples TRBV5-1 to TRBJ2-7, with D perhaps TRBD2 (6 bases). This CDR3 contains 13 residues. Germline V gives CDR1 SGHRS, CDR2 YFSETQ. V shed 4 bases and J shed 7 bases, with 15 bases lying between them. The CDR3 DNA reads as TGCGCCAGCAGCGGGGGGTGGAGAGAGGAGCAGTACTTC. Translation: CASSGGWREEQYF. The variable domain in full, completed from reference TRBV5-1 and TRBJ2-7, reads KAGVTQTPRYLIKTRGQQVTLSCSPISGHRSVSWYQQTPGQGLQFLFEYFSETQRNKGNFPGRFSGRQFSNSRSEMNVSTLELGDSALYLCASSGGWREEQYFGPGTRLTVT.

CDR3 sequence: CASSSGLINEQFF. The CDR3 DNA is TGTGCCAGCAGCTCGGGACTAATCAATGAGCAGTTCTTC. This sequence joins TRBV11-3 and TRBJ2-1, with TRBD2 matching 7 bases. CDR3 length: 13 residues. Germline V gives CDR1 SGHNT, CDR2 YENEEA. Trimming cost V 4 bases and J 6 bases; bases outside gene matches: 3.

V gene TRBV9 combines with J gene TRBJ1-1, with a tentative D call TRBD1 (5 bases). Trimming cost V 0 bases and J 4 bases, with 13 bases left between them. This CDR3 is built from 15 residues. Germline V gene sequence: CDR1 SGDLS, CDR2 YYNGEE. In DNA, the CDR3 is TGTGCCAGCAGCGTAGGAGGCAGGGAAGCCACTGAAGCTTTCTTT. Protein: CASSVGGREATEAFF.

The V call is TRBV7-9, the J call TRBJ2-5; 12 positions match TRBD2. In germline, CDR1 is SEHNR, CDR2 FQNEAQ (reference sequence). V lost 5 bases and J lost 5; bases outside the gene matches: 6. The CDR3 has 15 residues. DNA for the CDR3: TGTGCCAGCAGCCCTAGCGGGAGGGTTAACGAGACCCAGTACTTC. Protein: CASSPSGRVNETQYF.

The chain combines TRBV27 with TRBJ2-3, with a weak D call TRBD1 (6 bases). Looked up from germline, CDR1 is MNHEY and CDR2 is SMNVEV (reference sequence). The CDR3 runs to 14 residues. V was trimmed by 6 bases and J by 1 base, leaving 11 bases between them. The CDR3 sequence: CASRPGHRTDTQYF. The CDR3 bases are TGTGCCAGCAGGCCGGGACACCGCACAGATACGCAGTATTTT.

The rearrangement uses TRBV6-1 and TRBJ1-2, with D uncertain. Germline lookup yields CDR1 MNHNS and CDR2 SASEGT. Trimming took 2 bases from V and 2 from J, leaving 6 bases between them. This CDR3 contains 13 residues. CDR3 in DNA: TGTGCCAGCAGTGAACCTCGGAACTATGGCTACACCTTC. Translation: CASSEPRNYGYTF.

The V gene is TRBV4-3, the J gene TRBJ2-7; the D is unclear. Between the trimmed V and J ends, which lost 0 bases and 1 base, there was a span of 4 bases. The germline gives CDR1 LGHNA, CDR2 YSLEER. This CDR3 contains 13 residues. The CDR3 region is CASSQERSYEQYF. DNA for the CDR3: TGCGCCAGCAGCCAAGAGCGATCCTACGAGCAGTACTTC.

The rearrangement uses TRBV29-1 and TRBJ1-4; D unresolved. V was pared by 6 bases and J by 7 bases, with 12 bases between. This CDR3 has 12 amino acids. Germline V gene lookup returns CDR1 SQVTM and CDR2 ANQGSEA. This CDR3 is CSVGLPSEKLFF. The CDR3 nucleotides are TGCAGCGTCGGACTACCCTCTGAAAAACTGTTTTTT.

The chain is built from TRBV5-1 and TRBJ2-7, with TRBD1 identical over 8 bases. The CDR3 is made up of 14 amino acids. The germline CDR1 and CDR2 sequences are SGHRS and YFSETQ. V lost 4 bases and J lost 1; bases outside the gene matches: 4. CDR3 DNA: TGCGCCAGCAGCCTGTACAGGGGGTCCTACGAGCAGTACTTC. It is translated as CASSLYRGSYEQYF.

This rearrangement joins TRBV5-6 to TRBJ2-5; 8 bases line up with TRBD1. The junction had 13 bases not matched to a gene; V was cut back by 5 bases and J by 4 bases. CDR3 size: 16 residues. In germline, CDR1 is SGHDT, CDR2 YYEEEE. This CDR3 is CASSPLRGLWVETQYF. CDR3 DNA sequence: TGTGCCAGCAGTCCGCTCAGGGGGCTTTGGGTAGAGACCCAGTACTTC.